This TCR beta chain was observed in a study of shared clonotypes between healthy human individuals. The test was conducted at deep level. Clones were sequenced by immunoSEQ multiplex PCR, and TCRdb holds only the in-frame ones, with some missing. Here the sample spans around 700,000 clones, about 74% being singletons. This clone was found a few times. The CDR3 spans 14 residues. V was clipped by 6 bases and J by 7 bases; unmatched bases: 9. CDR1 is KGHSH, CDR2 LQKENI, per germline. The chain is built from TRBV18 and TRBJ1-5, with 7 bases fitting TRBD1. Sequenced material: memory CD4+ T cells sorted from blood. The subset: CD45RA-negative fraction. The clonotype originates from a woman aged 25-40 years in good health. CDR3 nucleotide sequence: TGTGCCAGCTCCCTTGGGACAGCGGAACAGCCCCAGCATTTT. Protein product: CASSLGTAEQPQHF.